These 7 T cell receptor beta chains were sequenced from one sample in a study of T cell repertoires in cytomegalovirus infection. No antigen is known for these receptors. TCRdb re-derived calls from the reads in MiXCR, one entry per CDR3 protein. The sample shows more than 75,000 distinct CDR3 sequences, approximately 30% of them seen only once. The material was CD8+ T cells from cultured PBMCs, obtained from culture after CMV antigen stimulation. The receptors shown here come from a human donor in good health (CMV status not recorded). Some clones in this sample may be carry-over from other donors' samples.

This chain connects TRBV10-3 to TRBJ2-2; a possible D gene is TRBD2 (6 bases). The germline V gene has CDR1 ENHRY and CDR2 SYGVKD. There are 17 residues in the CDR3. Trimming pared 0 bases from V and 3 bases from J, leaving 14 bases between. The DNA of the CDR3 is TGTGCCATCAGTGAGTCTTTTATCGGGGAGGACACCGGGGAGCTGTTTTTT. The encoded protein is CAISESFIGEDTGELFF.

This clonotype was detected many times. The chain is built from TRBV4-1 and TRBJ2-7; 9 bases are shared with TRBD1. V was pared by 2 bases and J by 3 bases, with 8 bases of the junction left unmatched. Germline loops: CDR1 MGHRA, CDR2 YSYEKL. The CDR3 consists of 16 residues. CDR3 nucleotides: TGCGCCAGCAGCCAATCCGACAGGGGGGGATTCTACGAGCAGTACTTC. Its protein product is CASSQSDRGGFYEQYF.

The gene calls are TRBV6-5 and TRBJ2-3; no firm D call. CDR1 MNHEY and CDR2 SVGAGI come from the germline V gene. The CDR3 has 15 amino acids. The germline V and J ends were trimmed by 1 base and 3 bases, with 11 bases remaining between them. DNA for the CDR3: TGTGCCAGCAGTTACTTTGCAGGAATTACAGATACGCAGTATTTT. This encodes CASSYFAGITDTQYF.

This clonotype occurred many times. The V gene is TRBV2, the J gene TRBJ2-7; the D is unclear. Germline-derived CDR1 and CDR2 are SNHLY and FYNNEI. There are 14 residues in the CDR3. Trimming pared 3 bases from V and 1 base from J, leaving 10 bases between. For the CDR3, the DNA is TGTGCCAGCAGTGACTTGGGGTCATCCTACGAGCAGTACTTC. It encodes CASSDLGSSYEQYF.

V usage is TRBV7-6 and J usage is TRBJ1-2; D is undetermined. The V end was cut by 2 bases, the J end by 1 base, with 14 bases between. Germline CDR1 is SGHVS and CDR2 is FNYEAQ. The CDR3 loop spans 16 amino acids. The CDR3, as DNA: TGTGCCAGCAGCTTAAGTGGATCCGGCTTTAACTATGGCTACACCTTC. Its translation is CASSLSGSGFNYGYTF.

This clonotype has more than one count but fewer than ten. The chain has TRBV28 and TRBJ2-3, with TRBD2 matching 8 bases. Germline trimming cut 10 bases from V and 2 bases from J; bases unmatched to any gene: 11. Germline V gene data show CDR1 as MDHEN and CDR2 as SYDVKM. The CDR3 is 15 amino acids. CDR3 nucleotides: TGTGCCACCGGCAAGTATAGCGGGGACACAGATACGCAGTATTTT. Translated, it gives CATGKYSGDTDTQYF.

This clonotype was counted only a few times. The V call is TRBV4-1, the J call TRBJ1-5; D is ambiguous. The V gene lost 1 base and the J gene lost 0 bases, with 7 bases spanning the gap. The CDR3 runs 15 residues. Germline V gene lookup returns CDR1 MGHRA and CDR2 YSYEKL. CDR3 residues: CASSQAEYSNQPQHF. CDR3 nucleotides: TGCGCCAGCAGCCAAGCAGAATATAGCAATCAGCCCCAGCATTTT.